This T cell receptor (beta chain) was sequenced in a study of blood T cells in healthy people across ages. Turning to the study itself: Per every two T cells, about one barcoded beta molecule was captured by template switching.

With a J-beta primer mix and a sample-barcoded 5' primer, a second PCR ran about 7 to 12 cycles. TCRdb reanalysed the 5' RACE reads using MiXCR and keeps one entry per CDR3 protein. The sample includes some 1.1 million distinct CDR3 sequences, 30% to 40% of them seen just once. This clonotype came up a few times. The antigen remains undetermined. Each donor had approximately 10 milliliters of peripheral blood drawn. Overall study findings and caveats: A greater number of naive CD4+ cells and higher diversity distinguished long-lived donors from aged donors.

The CDR3 loop spans 15 amino acids. The junction had 6 bases not matched to a gene; V was cut back by 2 bases and J by 5 bases. Looked up from germline, CDR1 is MNHEY and CDR2 is SVGAGI. The TCR sequence derives from a man aged 18-30 years in good health. Sequencing input: blood. The chain carries TRBV6-5 and TRBJ1-1, with TRBD1 matching over 9 bases. The CDR3 sequence is CASSYPGQGETEAFF. CDR3 DNA: TGTGCCAGCAGTTACCCGGGACAGGGTGAAACTGAAGCTTTCTTT.